The T cell receptor (beta chain) under discussion was sequenced for a study of cytomegalovirus exposure and HLA in healthy donors. Whole-study results and caveats: Researchers had no immune exposure information except CMV serostatus available. Likely technical artifact: a cluster of highly shared sequence variants.

Turning to this clone: Its antigen is unknown.

This PCR relied on a set of 60 Vbeta primers and 13 Jbeta primers. Data came from immunoSEQ multiplex PCR; TCRdb stores just in-frame clones and leaves some out. This table holds approximately 170,000 clones, 85% found once. V was cut by 1 base and J by 0 bases, with 21 bases left in between. This CDR3 is 19 amino acids long. CDR1 and CDR2 from the germline V gene are SGHDN and FVKESK. This clonotype originated in a boy aged 2 to 9 in good health and CMV-seronegative. The chain employs TRBV14 and TRBJ1-1; D perhaps matches TRBD1 (6 bases). Sequencing input: PBMCs. The CDR3 nucleotides are TGTGCCAGCAGCCAAGTACGACCTACGCGGGGGCGGATGAACACTGAAGCTTTCTTT. Translated, it gives CASSQVRPTRGRMNTEAFF.